This TCR beta chain was documented in a study of T cell responses to AZD1222 COVID-19 vaccine. Study-level points and caveats: Spike-specific TCR depth and breadth grew after two AZD1222 doses.

Notes on this clone: The antigen remains unidentified.

Produced via immunoSEQ multiplex PCR; TCRdb's table is partial and in-frame only. The sample carries about 99,000 clones, 70% to 90% recorded once. This CDR3 has 12 amino acids. The V gene lost 3 bases and the J gene lost 4 bases, with 6 bases spanning the gap. The TCR sequence derives from an adult in good health. V gene TRBV12-3 or TRBV12-4 combines with J gene TRBJ1-1; D is unclear. Sequencing used peripheral blood, obtained on day 0 of AZD1222 vaccination. The chain's CDR3 is CASSFRVTEAFF. For the CDR3, the DNA is TGTGCCAGCAGTTTCCGGGTCACTGAAGCTTTCTTT.